These 20 T cell receptor beta chains share one sample of origin, sequenced in a study of blood T cell repertoires in COVID-19. Libraries were prepared by immunoSEQ multiplex PCR; TCRdb keeps only in-frame clonotypes and omits some of them. The sample has fewer than 350,000 clones; around 85% are singletons. Material for sequencing was PBMCs or T cells enriched from blood (not recorded which). The receptors here all came from a man aged 25-45 years who had recovered from COVID-19.

The chain recombines TRBV2 with TRBJ1-2; unclear D gene. This CDR3 has 16 amino acids. The V gene's germline CDR1 is SNHLY and CDR2 FYNNEI. Trimming cost V 7 bases and J 0 bases, with 18 bases left between them. The CDR3 DNA reads TGTGCCAGCATCCAAATCGGGTCCTTTTCTAACTATGGCTACACCTTC. Its protein product is CASIQIGSFSNYGYTF.

The chain uses TRBV6-5 and TRBJ1-2; D may be TRBD1 (5 bases). With 6 bases removed from V and 2 bases from J, the gap between germline ends came to 10 bases. The CDR3 extends over 13 amino acids. The germline V gene encodes CDR1 MNHEY and CDR2 SVGAGI. In DNA, the CDR3 is TGTGCCAGCAGCAGGGATACGAACTATGGCTACACCTTC. This gives the protein CASSRDTNYGYTF.

The chain recombines TRBV4-2 with TRBJ2-6; weak D call: TRBD1 (6 bases). The germline gives CDR1 LGHNA, CDR2 YNFKEQ. The CDR3 runs to 19 residues. The V end lost 1 base, the J end lost 0 bases, and 16 bases lay between the germline ends. The DNA for the CDR3 is TGTGCCAGCAGCCAAGGGATAAGGACAGCGAACTCTGGGGCCAACGTCCTGACTTTC. Translating it yields CASSQGIRTANSGANVLTF.

The V call is TRBV5-1, the J call TRBJ1-2, with D perhaps matching TRBD1 (6 bases). Germline CDR1 reads SGHRS; CDR2 reads YFSETQ. V lost 3 bases and J lost 1, with 10 bases in between. The CDR3 loop spans 14 amino acids. The CDR3 region is CASSSTGDNYGYTF. DNA for the CDR3: TGCGCCAGCAGCTCGACAGGAGATAACTATGGCTACACCTTC. Variable domain in full (rest from reference TRBV5-1 and TRBJ1-2): KAGVTQTPRYLIKTRGQQVTLSCSPISGHRSVSWYQQTPGQGLQFLFEYFSETQRNKGNFPGRFSGRQFSNSRSEMNVSTLELGDSALYLCASSSTGDNYGYTFGSGTRLTVV.

This chain links TRBV2 with TRBJ2-3; no firm D call. V was shortened by 5 bases and J by 2 bases, with 8 bases between the two germline ends. The germline V gene encodes CDR1 SNHLY and CDR2 FYNNEI. The CDR3 is 13 residues long. CDR3 coding DNA: TGTGCCAGCAGTCCAGAACACACAGATACGCAGTATTTT. It is translated as CASSPEHTDTQYF.

The sample holds many counts of this clone. The V call is TRBV6-2 or TRBV6-3, the J call TRBJ1-6; no reliable D call. Germline assignment: CDR1 MNHEY and CDR2 SVGEGT. V was pared by 2 bases and J by 13 bases, with 6 bases between. This CDR3 has 11 amino acids. CDR3 residues: CASSYPNPLHF. CDR3 bases: TGTGCCAGCAGTTACCCCAATCCCCTCCACTTT.

This rearrangement joins TRBV25-1 to TRBJ1-5; D is ambiguous. Trimming took off 9 bases at V and 4 bases at J, with 13 bases between the two ends. This CDR3 is 13 amino acids long. The germline V gene has CDR1 MGHDK and CDR2 SYGVNS. This CDR3 is CASAPPGNQPQHF. As DNA, the CDR3 is TGTGCCAGTGCACCTCCGGGGAATCAGCCCCAGCATTTT. The variable domain in full, with the rest retrieved from reference TRBV25-1 and TRBJ1-5, is EADIYQTPRYLVIGTGKKITLECSQTMGHDKMYWYQQDPGMELHLIHYSYGVNSTEKGDLSSESTVSRIRTEHFPLTLESARPSHTSQYLCASAPPGNQPQHFGDGTRLSIL.

The V call is TRBV19, the J call TRBJ1-1; D is uncertain. CDR3 length: 15 amino acids. Germline CDR1 LNHDA, CDR2 SQIVND (reference sequence). V was shortened by 6 bases and J by 5 bases, with 19 bases between the two germline ends. The CDR3 sequence: CASRRFGTEGTEAFF. In nucleotides, the CDR3 is TGTGCCAGTAGGAGGTTTGGCACCGAGGGTACTGAAGCTTTCTTT.

This chain connects TRBV4-3 to TRBJ1-3; D not resolved. Trimming pared 3 bases from V and 0 bases from J, leaving 6 bases between. The CDR3 is made up of 14 amino acids. CDR1 and CDR2 (germline): LGHNA, YSLEER. CDR3 nucleotides: TGCGCCAGCAGCCAGGCCTTCTCTGGAAACACCATATATTTT. Its translation is CASSQAFSGNTIYF.

The V and J genes are TRBV4-1 and TRBJ1-2, with 8 positions matching TRBD1. J gave up 8 bases and V 1 base, and 9 bases lay outside the gene matches. The germline gives CDR1 MGHRA, CDR2 YSYEKL. The CDR3 has 15 amino acids. This CDR3 reads CASSQAPRTGYGYTF. The CDR3 region has the DNA TGCGCCAGCAGCCAAGCCCCAAGGACAGGGTACGGCTACACCTTC.

This sequence joins TRBV6-2 or TRBV6-3 and TRBJ2-7; 11 bases are a match to TRBD1. This CDR3 has 16 residues. In germline, CDR1 is MNHEY, CDR2 SVGEGT. V shed 5 bases, J shed 0 bases, and the junction held 6 bases outside the gene matches. Here the CDR3 reads CASSGYGQGASYEQYF. The DNA of the CDR3 is TGTGCCAGCAGTGGATACGGACAGGGGGCCTCCTACGAGCAGTACTTC.

This sequence joins TRBV30 and TRBJ1-2; D perhaps matches TRBD1 (5 bases). The CDR3 extends over 13 amino acids. The germline V and J ends were trimmed by 0 bases and 5 bases, with 10 bases remaining between them. Looked up from germline, CDR1 is GTSNPN and CDR2 is SVGIG (reference sequence). Here the CDR3 reads CAWSVGGRYGYTF. DNA of the CDR3: TGTGCCTGGAGTGTGGGGGGGAGGTATGGCTACACCTTC.

This rearrangement joins TRBV7-2 to TRBJ1-2, with D possibly TRBD1 on 6 matching bases. The CDR3 is made up of 15 amino acids. The V gene lost 3 bases and the J gene lost 8 bases, with 19 bases spanning the gap. CDR1 is SGHTA, CDR2 FQGNSA, per germline. CDR3 amino acids: CASSFSNRAQGGYTF. The CDR3 DNA reads TGTGCCAGCAGCTTCTCTAACAGGGCCCAGGGCGGCTACACCTTC.

The chain couples TRBV7-2 to TRBJ1-2; 8 bases match TRBD1. CDR1 SGHTA and CDR2 FQGNSA come from the germline V gene. The CDR3 runs 16 residues. V gave up 1 base and J gave up 5 bases; unmatched junction bases: 9. The CDR3 DNA is TGTGCCAGCAGCTTAGGTCGTCCAGGGGGCGGATATGGCTACACCTTC. Its protein is CASSLGRPGGGYGYTF.

The rearrangement uses TRBV5-8 and TRBJ1-1, with 7 bases lining up with TRBD1. CDR1 is SGHTS, CDR2 YDEGEE, per germline. The CDR3 is 14 amino acids. The trim removed 6 bases at V and 6 bases at J, leaving 11 bases unmatched. The CDR3 region is CASTSDRADSEAFF. The CDR3, as DNA: TGTGCCAGCACTTCCGACAGGGCGGACTCTGAAGCTTTCTTT.

The rearrangement joins TRBV11-2 to TRBJ2-5, with D maybe TRBD2 (6 bases). V was clipped by 6 bases and J by 1 base, with 27 bases between them. The length of the CDR3 is 19 residues. Germline CDR1 SGHAT, CDR2 FQNNGV. For the CDR3, the DNA is TGTGCCAGCAGAGGCGGGGTGTCAGTGCACTCCCTCGCCCAAGAGACCCAGTACTTC. Amino acids: CASRGGVSVHSLAQETQYF.

The rearrangement joins TRBV18 to TRBJ1-1; the D is unclear. The ends were cut back, 1 base at V and 3 bases at J, with 6 bases in the middle. This CDR3 has 13 residues. The germline V gene encodes CDR1 KGHSH and CDR2 LQKENI. The CDR3 DNA reads TGTGCCAGCTCACCACTACAGCACACTGAAGCTTTCTTT. It codes for CASSPLQHTEAFF.

The V and J genes are TRBV2 and TRBJ2-2; 12 positions match TRBD2. CDR1 is SNHLY and CDR2 is FYNNEI in the germline V gene. The trim removed 8 bases at V and 2 bases at J, leaving 3 bases unmatched. CDR3 size: 15 residues. CDR3 protein: CASGLAGSNTGELFF. The DNA of the CDR3 is TGTGCCAGCGGACTAGCGGGGAGTAACACCGGGGAGCTGTTTTTT.

This clone showed up just a few times. This chain links TRBV3-1 (or the pseudogene TRBV3-2) with TRBJ1-1, with TRBD1 matching 7 bases. With 6 bases clipped from V and 4 bases from J, the junction kept 2 bases outside the gene matches. The CDR3 covers 12 residues. The germline CDR1 and CDR2 sequences are LGHDT and YNNKEL (reference sequence). The CDR3 loop is CASSTGATEAFF. The CDR3 DNA sequence: TGTGCCAGCAGTACAGGGGCCACTGAAGCTTTCTTT.

The chain carries TRBV29-1 and TRBJ1-1; possibly TRBD1 for D (5 bases). CDR3 length: 13 residues. V lost 5 bases, J lost 3 bases, and 13 bases lay in between. Germline lookup yields CDR1 SQVTM and CDR2 ANQGSEA. CDR3 loop: CSVPLGGYTEAFF. The CDR3 region has the DNA TGCAGCGTTCCTCTGGGGGGGTACACTGAAGCTTTCTTT.